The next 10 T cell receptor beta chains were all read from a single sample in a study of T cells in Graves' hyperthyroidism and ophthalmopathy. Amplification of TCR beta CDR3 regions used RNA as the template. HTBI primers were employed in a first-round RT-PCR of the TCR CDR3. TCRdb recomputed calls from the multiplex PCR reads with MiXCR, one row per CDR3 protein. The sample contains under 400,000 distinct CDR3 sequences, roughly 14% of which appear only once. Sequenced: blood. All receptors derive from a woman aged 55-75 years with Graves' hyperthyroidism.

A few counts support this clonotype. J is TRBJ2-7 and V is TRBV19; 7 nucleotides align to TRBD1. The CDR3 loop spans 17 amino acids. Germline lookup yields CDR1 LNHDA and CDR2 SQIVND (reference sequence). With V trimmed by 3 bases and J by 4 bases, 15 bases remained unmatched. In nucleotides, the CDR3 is TGTGCCAGTAGTATGGGAGCCTCCGGGACAGAAGCTTACGAGCAGTACTTC. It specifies CASSMGASGTEAYEQYF.

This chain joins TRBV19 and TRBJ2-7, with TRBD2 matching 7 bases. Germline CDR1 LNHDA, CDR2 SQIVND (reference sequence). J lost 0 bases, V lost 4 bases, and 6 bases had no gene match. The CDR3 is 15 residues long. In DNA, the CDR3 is TGTGCCAGTAGTACCCCGAGCGGGACCTCCTACGAGCAGTACTTC. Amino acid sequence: CASSTPSGTSYEQYF. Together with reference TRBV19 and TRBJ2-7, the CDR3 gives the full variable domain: DGGITQSPKYLFRKEGQNVTLSCEQNLNHDAMYWYRQDPGQGLRLIYYSQIVNDFQKGDIAEGYSVSREKKESFPLTVTSAQKNPTAFYLCASSTPSGTSYEQYFGPGTRLTVT.

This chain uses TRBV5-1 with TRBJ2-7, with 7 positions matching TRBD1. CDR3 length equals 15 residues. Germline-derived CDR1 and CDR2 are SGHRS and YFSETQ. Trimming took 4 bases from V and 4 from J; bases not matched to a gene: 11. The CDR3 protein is CASSIIPGQKYEQYF. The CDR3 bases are TGCGCCAGCAGCATAATCCCGGGACAGAAGTACGAGCAGTACTTC. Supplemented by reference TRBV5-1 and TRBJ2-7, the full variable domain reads KAGVTQTPRYLIKTRGQQVTLSCSPISGHRSVSWYQQTPGQGLQFLFEYFSETQRNKGNFPGRFSGRQFSNSRSEMNVSTLELGDSALYLCASSIIPGQKYEQYFGPGTRLTVT.

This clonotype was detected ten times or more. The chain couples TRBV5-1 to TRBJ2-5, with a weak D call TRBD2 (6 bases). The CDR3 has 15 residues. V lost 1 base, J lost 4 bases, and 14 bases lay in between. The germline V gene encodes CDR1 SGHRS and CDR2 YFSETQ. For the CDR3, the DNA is TGCGCCAGCAGCTTGCGGGCCTCGGAGGGAGAGACCCAGTACTTC. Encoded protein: CASSLRASEGETQYF.

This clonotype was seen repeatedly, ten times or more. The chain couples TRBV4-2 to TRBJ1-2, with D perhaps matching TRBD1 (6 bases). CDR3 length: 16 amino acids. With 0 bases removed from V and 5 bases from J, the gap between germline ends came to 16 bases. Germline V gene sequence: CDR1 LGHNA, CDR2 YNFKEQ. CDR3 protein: CASSQDDGGRSYGYTF. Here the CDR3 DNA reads TGTGCCAGCAGCCAAGATGACGGGGGGCGGTCGTATGGCTACACCTTC.

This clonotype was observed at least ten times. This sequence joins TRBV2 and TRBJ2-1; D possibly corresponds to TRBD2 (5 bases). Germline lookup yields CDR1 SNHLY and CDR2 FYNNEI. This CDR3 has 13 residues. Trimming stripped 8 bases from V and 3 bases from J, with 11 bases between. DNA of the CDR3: TGTGCCAGCCTAGCCGCGATCTACAATGAGCAGTTCTTC. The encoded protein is CASLAAIYNEQFF.

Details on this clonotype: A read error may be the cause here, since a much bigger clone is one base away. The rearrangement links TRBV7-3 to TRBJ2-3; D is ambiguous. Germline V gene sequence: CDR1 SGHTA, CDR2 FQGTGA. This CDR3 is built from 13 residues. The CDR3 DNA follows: TGTACCAGCAGCTCCCCGGGCACAGATACGCAGTATTTT. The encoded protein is CTSSSPGTDTQYF.

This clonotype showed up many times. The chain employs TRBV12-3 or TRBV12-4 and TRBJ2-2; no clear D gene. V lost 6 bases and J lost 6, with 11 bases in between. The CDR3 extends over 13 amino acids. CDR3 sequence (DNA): TGTGCCAGCAGCTCACCGTGGGCCGGGGAGCTGTTTTTT. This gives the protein CASSSPWAGELFF.

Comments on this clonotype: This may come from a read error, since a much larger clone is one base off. The chain's CDR3 is CAGSLTEYQETQYF. In DNA form, the CDR3 reads TGTGCCGGCAGTCTAACAGAGTACCAAGAGACCCAGTACTTC. The rearrangement joins TRBV2 to TRBJ2-5; D ambiguous. Germline values: CDR1 SNHLY, CDR2 FYNNEI. The CDR3 runs 14 residues.

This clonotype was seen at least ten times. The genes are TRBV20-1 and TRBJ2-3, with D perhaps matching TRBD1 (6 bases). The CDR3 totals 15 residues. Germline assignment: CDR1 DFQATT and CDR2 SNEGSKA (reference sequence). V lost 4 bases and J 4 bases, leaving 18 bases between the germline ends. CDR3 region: CSAIVRQGYADTQYF. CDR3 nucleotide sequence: TGCAGTGCTATCGTGCGGCAGGGGTATGCAGATACGCAGTATTTT.